The 2 T cell receptor beta chains in this list originate from one sample, sequenced in a study of T cells in Graves' hyperthyroidism and ophthalmopathy. Amplification yielded TCR beta CDR3 regions, with RNA transcripts as the source. In the first-round RT-PCR of the TCR CDR3, the HTBI primer set was used. MiXCR, applied by TCRdb to the multiplex PCR reads, yields one record per CDR3 protein. The sample lists around 660,000 distinct CDR3 sequences; 45% were seen once. What was sequenced was peripheral blood or thyroid tissue (not recorded which). The receptors were gathered from an adult man with Graves' disease, either hyperthyroidism or ophthalmopathy (not recorded which).

The sample holds many counts of this clonotype. The V and J genes are TRBV7-8 and TRBJ1-5; D remains unclear. V lost 1 base, J lost 7 bases, and 8 bases lay in between. CDR3 length: 13 amino acids. The germline V gene has CDR1 SGHVS and CDR2 FQNEAQ. The CDR3 coding sequence is TGTGCCAGCAGCTTAGTTGAGGGACAGCCCCAGCATTTT. It codes for CASSLVEGQPQHF.

There are many counts of this clonotype. The chain couples TRBV5-8 to TRBJ1-1; the D is unclear. V dropped 2 bases and J dropped 4 bases, with 6 bases sitting between them. CDR3 length: 12 residues. Germline CDR1 and CDR2: SGHTS and YDEGEE. Written as DNA, the CDR3 is TGTGCCAGCAGCTTACCCAGCACTGAAGCTTTCTTT. Encoded protein: CASSLPSTEAFF.